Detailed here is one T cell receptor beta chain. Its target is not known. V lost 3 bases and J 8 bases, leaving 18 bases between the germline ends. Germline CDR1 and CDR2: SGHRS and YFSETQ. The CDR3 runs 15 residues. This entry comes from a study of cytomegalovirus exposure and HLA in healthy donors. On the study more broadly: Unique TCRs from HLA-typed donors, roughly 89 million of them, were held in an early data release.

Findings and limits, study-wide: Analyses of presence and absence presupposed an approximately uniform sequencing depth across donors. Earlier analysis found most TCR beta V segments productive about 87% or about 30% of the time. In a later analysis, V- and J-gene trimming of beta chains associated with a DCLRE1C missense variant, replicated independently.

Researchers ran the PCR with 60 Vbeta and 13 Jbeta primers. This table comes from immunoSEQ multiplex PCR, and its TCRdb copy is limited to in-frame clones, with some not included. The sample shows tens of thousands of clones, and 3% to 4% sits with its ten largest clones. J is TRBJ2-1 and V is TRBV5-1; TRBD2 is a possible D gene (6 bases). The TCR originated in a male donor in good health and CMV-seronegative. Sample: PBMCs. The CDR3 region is CASSSSPLAADEQFF. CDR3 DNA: TGCGCCAGCAGCTCGTCCCCACTAGCTGCCGATGAGCAGTTCTTC.